The source of this TCR beta chain is a study of shared clonotypes between healthy human individuals. The study's findings and limits: Naive subsets typically showed greater estimated richness than memory subsets.

The germline V gene has CDR1 SGDLS and CDR2 YYNGEE. The trim removed 3 bases at V and 4 bases at J, leaving 19 bases unmatched. The CDR3 contains 19 residues. Each subset's genomic DNA was split evenly across several immunoSEQ plates. Using immunoSEQ multiplex PCR, the repertoire was profiled, and TCRdb retains in-frame clones only, with some absent. The sample includes about 2.2 million clones, 93% of them seen just once. Remarks on this clone: The antigen is undetermined.

CD8 cells classed as naive were CD45RO-negative and positively selected for CCR7, excluding terminally differentiated effector memory CD45RA+ cells. The sample consisted of naive CD8+ T cells from PBMCs. This receptor was obtained from a man aged 18-30 years in good health. Some clones in this sample may be carry-over from other donors' samples. V usage is TRBV9 and J usage is TRBJ1-2, with 9 nucleotides matching TRBD1. CDR3 protein: CASSGPGTGLVEERYGYTF. The CDR3 DNA follows: TGTGCCAGCAGCGGACCCGGGACAGGGCTTGTAGAGGAGCGCTATGGCTACACCTTC.